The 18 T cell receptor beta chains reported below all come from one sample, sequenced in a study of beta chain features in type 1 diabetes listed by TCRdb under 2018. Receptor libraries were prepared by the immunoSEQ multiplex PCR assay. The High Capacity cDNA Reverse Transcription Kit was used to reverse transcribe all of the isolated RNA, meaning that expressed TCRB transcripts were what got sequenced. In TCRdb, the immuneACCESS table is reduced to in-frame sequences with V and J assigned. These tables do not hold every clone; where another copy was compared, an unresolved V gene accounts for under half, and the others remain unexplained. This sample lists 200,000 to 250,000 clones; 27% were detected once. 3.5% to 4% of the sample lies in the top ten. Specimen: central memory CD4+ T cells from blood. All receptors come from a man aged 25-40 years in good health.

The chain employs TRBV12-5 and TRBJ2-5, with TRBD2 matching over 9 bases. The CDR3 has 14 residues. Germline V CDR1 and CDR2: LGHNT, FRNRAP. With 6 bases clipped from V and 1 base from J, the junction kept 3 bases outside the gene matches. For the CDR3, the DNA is TGTGCTAGTGGACCGGGACTAGCCCAAGAGACCCAGTACTTC. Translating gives CASGPGLAQETQYF.

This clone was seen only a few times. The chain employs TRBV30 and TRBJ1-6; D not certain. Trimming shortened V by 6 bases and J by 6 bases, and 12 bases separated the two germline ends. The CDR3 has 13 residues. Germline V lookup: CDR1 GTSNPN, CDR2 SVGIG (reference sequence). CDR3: CACTSGFNSPLHF. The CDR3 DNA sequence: TGTGCCTGCACCAGTGGCTTTAATTCACCCCTCCACTTT.

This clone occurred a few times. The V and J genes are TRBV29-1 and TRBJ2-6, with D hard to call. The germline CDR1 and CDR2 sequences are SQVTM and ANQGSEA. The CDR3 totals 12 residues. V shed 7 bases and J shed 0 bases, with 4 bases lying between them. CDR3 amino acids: CSARSGANVLTF. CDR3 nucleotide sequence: TGCAGCGCTCGCTCTGGGGCCAACGTCCTGACTTTC.

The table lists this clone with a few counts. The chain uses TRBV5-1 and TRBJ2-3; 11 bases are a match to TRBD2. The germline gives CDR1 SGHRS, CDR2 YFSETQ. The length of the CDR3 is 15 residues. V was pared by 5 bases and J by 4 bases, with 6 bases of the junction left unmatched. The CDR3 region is CASRWTSGRADTQYF. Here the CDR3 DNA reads TGCGCCAGCAGGTGGACTAGCGGGCGCGCAGATACGCAGTATTTT.

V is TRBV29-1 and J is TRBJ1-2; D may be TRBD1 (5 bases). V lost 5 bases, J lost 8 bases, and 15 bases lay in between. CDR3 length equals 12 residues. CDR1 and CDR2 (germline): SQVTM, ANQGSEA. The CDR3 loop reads CSVRNRPMGYTF. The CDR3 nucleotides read TGCAGCGTTCGGAACAGGCCTATGGGCTACACCTTC.

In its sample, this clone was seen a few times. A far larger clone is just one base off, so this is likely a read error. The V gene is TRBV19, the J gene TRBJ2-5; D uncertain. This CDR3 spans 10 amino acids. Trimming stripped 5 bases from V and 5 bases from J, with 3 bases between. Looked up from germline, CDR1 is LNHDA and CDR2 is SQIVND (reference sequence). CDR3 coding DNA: TGTGCCAGTAGTGGGGAGACCCAGTACTTC. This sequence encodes CASSGETQYF. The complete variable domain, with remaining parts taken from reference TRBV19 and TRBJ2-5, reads DGGITQSPKYLFRKEGQNVTLSCEQNLNHDAMYWYRQDPGQGLRLIYYSQIVNDFQKGDIAEGYSVSREKKESFPLTVTSAQKNPTAFYLCASSGETQYFGPGTRLLVL.

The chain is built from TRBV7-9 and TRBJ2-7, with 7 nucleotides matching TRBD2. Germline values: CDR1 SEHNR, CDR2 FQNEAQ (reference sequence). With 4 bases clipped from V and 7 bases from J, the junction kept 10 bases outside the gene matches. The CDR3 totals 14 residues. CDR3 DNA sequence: TGTGCCAGCAGCTCCGGGACTACACTTGGTGAGCAGTACTTC. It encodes CASSSGTTLGEQYF. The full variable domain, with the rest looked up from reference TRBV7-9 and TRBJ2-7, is DTGVSQNPRHKITKRGQNVTFRCDPISEHNRLYWYRQTLGQGPEFLTYFQNEAQLEKSRLLSDRFSAERPKGSFSTLEIQRTEQGDSAMYLCASSSGTTLGEQYFGPGTRLTVT.

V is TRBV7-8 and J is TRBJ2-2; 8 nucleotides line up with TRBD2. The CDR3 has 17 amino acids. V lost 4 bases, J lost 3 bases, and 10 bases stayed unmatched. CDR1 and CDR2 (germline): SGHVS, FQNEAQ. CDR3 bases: TGTGCCAGCAGCTCTAGTGTGAGAGCGGGAGACACCGGGGAGCTGTTTTTT. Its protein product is CASSSSVRAGDTGELFF.

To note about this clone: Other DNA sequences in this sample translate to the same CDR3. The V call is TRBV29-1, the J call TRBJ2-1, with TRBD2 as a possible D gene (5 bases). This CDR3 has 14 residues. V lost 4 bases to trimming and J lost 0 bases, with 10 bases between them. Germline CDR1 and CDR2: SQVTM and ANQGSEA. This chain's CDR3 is CSVVRGSSYNEQFF. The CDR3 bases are TGCAGCGTTGTTCGGGGAAGCTCCTACAATGAGCAGTTCTTC.

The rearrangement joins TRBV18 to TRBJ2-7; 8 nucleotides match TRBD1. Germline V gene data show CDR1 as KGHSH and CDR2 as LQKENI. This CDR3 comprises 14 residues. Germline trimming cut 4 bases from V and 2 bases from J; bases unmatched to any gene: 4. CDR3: CASSQTGAAYEQYF. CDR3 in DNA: TGTGCCAGCTCACAGACAGGGGCAGCCTACGAGCAGTACTTC.

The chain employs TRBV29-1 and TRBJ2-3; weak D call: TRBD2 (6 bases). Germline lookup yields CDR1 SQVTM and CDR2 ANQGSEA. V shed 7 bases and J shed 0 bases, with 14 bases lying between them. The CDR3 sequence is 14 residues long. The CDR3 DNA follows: TGCAGCGGTCGGACTACCTCTAGCACAGATACGCAGTATTTT. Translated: CSGRTTSSTDTQYF.

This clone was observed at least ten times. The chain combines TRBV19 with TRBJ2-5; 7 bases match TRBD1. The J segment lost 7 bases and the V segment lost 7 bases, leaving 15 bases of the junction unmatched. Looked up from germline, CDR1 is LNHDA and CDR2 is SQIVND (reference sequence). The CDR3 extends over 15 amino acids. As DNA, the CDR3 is TGTGCCAGTAACGCCCGGGACAGACCCGCTGGGACCCAGTACTTC. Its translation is CASNARDRPAGTQYF.

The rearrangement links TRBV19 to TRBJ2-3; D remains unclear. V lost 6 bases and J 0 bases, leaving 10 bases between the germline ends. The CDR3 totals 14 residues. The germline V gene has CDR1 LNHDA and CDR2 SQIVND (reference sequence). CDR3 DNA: TGTGCCAGTAGGGCCCATGGGAGCACAGATACGCAGTATTTT. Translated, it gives CASRAHGSTDTQYF. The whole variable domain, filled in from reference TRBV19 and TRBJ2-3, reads DGGITQSPKYLFRKEGQNVTLSCEQNLNHDAMYWYRQDPGQGLRLIYYSQIVNDFQKGDIAEGYSVSREKKESFPLTVTSAQKNPTAFYLCASRAHGSTDTQYFGPGTRLTVL.

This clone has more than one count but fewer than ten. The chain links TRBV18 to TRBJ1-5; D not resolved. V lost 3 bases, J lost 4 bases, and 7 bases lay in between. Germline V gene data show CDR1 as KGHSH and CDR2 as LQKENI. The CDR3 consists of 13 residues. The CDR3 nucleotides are TGTGCCAGCTCACCGGAACGAAATCAGCCCCAGCATTTT. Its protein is CASSPERNQPQHF.

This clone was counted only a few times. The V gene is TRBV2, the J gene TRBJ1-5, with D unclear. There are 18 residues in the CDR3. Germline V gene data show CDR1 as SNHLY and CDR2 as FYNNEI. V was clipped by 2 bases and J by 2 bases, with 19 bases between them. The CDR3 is CASSEQLVSERGNQPQHF. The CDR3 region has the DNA TGTGCCAGCAGTGAACAGTTAGTGTCAGAGAGGGGCAATCAGCCCCAGCATTTT.

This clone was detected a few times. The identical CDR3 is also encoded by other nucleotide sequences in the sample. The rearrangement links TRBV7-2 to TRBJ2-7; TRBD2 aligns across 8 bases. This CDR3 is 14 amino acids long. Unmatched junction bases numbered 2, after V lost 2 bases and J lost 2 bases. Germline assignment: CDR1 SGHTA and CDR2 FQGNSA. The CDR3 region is CASSLTSGAYEQYF. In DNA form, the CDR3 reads TGTGCCAGCAGCTTAACTAGCGGAGCCTACGAGCAGTACTTC.

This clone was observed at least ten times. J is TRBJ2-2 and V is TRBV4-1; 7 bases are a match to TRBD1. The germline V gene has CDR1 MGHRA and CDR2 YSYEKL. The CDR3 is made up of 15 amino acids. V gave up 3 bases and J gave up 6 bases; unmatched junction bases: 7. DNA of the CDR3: TGCGCCAGCAGCCAGGCGACAGGGATCGCCGGGGAGCTGTTTTTT. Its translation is CASSQATGIAGELFF.

CDR3 sequence (DNA): TGCGCCAGTACCCGCTCCTACAATGAGCAGTTCTTC. This sequence encodes CASTRSYNEQFF. This chain joins TRBV10-2 and TRBJ2-1; D remains ambiguous. The CDR3 covers 12 residues. V was pared by 9 bases and J by 0 bases, with 6 bases between. Germline V gene sequence: CDR1 WSHSY, CDR2 SAAADI.